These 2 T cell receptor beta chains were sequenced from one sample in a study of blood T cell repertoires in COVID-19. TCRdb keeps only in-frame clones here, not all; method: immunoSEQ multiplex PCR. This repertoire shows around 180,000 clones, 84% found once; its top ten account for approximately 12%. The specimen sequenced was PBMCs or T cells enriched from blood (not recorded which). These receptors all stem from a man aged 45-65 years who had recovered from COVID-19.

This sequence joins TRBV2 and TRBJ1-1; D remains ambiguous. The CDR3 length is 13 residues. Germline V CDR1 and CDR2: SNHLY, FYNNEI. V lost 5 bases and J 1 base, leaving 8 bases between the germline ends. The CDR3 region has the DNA TGTGCCAGCAGTAAAGACTGGAACACTGAAGCTTTCTTT. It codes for CASSKDWNTEAFF.

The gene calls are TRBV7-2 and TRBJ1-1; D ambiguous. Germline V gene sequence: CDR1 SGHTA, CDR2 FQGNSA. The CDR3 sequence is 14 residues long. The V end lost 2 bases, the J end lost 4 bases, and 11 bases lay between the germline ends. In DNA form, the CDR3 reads TGTGCCAGCAGCTTATTTGTCGGGGTCACTGAAGCTTTCTTT. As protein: CASSLFVGVTEAFF.